This record looks at one T cell receptor (beta chain) sequence and its context. Germline CDR1 SNHLY, CDR2 FYNNEI. The germline V and J ends were trimmed by 6 bases and 9 bases, with 15 bases remaining between them. The CDR3 runs 13 residues. The data originate from a study of blood T cells in healthy people across ages. A second 7 to 11 cycle PCR used barcoded and J-beta primers. TCRdb itself ran the 5' RACE reads through MiXCR, one entry per CDR3 protein. The sample holds around 620,000 distinct CDR3 sequences, about 25% seen once. V gene TRBV2 combines with J gene TRBJ2-1, with TRBD1 as a possible D gene (7 bases). The receptor's source is an older woman in good health. Sequenced input: blood. The CDR3: CASSTDREAEQFF. As DNA, the CDR3 is TGTGCCAGCAGCACCGACAGGGAGGCTGAGCAGTTCTTC.